This record looks at one T cell receptor (beta chain) sequence and its context. Its specific antigen is unknown. Base-call qualities are not available, and no considerably larger clone is one nucleotide away. The junction shows trimming of 0 bases on V and 4 bases on J, and the gene matches do not reach 5 bases of it. For CDR1 and CDR2, the germline V gene lists LGHNA and YNFKEQ. The CDR3 goes from the cysteine to the phenylalanine over 16 residues. Of all the DNA, just the CDR3 is kept, 48 bases in frame from base 1. Library construction relied on the immunoSEQ multiplex PCR assay. For the multiplex PCR, a mixture combining 60 forward primers for TCR Vbeta segments and 13 reverse primers for TCR Jbeta segments was used. A multiplex PCR assay on genomic DNA amplified the CDR3 region of rearranged TCR beta genes. Amplified TCR beta libraries were sequenced as 87-base-pair reads on the Illumina HiSeq System. As for the original processing: Across the 670 or so repertoires, a later analysis counted 80 million or so unique TCR beta chains, roughly 11 million of which were shared by at least two donors. A nearest-neighbor algorithm error-corrected the raw reads and collapsed the reads into unique sequences, merging closely related sequences to remove PCR and sequencing errors. To assign V, D and J gene segments, CDR3 sequences were aligned to IMGT reference sequences. For a sequence to be retained, a match of at least six nucleotides was required to both a V gene segment and a J gene segment. Rearrangements were called productive when the CDR3 lacked stop codons and stayed in frame with V and J; all others were non-productive. CDR3 was defined by IMGT convention, running from the second conserved V-encoded cysteine to the conserved J-encoded phenylalanine. The earlier analysis of some 550 of the donors excluded any sequence lacking an unambiguous match to a single V gene segment. In an earlier analysis of roughly 500 of the donors, V segments were called functional above 56.7% productive rearrangements and were called segregating when the between-donor standard deviation exceeded 5%. A statistical classification framework was developed to diagnose cytomegalovirus status using the catalog of TCR beta chain sequences. V and J gene assignment, in a later analysis, came from comparing TCR nucleotide sequences with IMGT/GENE-DB human TR gene sequences. Using the TCRdist pipeline, a later analysis assigned CDR3 sequences along with most-parsimonious VDJ recombination scenarios. In a later analysis, every TCR beta chain was defined by the combination of its CDR3 amino acid sequence and its V-gene family, and reads without a unique V-gene family were dropped. A later analysis removed 500 to 650 highly shared, low-generation-probability nucleotide sequences to deal with suspected cross-contamination and a sequencing artifact. In a later analysis, a clonal expansion index for each public chain was calculated from normalized within-repertoire ranks of inferred template counts. In a later analysis, generation probabilities were computed with a VDJ recombination model fitted to out-of-frame rearrangements, and the resulting probabilities were checked against IGoR. Hypergeometric tests were used in a later analysis to score TCR-TCR, TCR-HLA and TCR-CMV co-occurrence, with a repertoire-size bias correction applied to the TCR pairs. A later analysis estimated false discovery rates by permuting HLA or CMV assignments 20 times. In a later analysis, co-occurring TCRs were grouped using DBSCAN, with TCRdist sequence similarity added in when clustering inside HLA-allele-positive subsets. Repertoires with fewer than 30,000 or more than 120,000 public chains, plus five repertoires with anomalous nucleotide sharing, were excluded from co-occurrence clustering. TCRdb limited this immuneACCESS table to in-frame rearrangements with V and J called. A share of clones is missing; checked studies link under half to unresolved V genes, and the rest is unexplained. V, J and clone size reflect that table, while D and trimming were determined from the DNA. The sample has about 130,000 clones on record, 65% to 85% of them singletons. Around 1.8% of the sample goes to the ten largest clones.

The cohort consisted of 666 healthy bone marrow donors. At the time of sampling, all cohort members were nominally healthy, though unrecorded immune exposures were likely present. The donor tested CMV seronegative and was one of the 352 seronegative cohort members. A peripheral blood sample was collected from each donor, and TCR beta sequencing was performed on peripheral blood mononuclear cells. The Qiagen DNeasy Blood Extraction Kit was used to extract genomic DNA from the blood cell samples. The data originate from a study of cytomegalovirus exposure and HLA in healthy donors (TCRdb year 2017). With regard to the full study: An earlier analysis of roughly 610 of the donors reported 276 Gb of sequence data and 95 million to 130 million unique TCR beta sequences obtained from roughly 170 million T cells. Class I and class II HLA loci were covered by the typing at four-digit resolution. A later genetic analysis used genome-wide SNP genotypes for about 65% of the roughly 670 donors, treating that subset as a discovery cohort. The genetic ancestry cluster associated with self-reported Caucasian donors included about 84% of the roughly 400 genotyped donors. In a later analysis, previously published TCR beta repertoires from 666 donors were re-analyzed and high-resolution HLA genotyping was added so that TCR occurrence patterns could be studied. The number of typed donors differed by locus: roughly 620-640 for A, B, C, DRB1 and DQB1; 500 to 550 for DQA1; fewer than 610 for DPA1; and 450 to 480 for DPB1. Alongside the repertoire data, information on donor age, sex, ethnicity and CMV serostatus was compiled. On average, over 200,000 unique TCR beta nucleotide sequences were sequenced per donor among fewer than 500 genotyped donors of the cohort, with roughly 18% of those sequences being non-productive. Rather than using new phenotypic data, the later analysis identified candidate immune exposures from TCR beta sequences and from how often those sequences occurred across donors. An early release that covered several hundred HLA-typed donors contained approximately 300 gigabases of sequencing data and tens of millions of unique TCR sequences. The aim of the study was to test whether cataloging public T cell receptors could identify signatures of past pathogen exposure. A separate validation cohort of roughly 130 different subjects was used in addition to the approximately 700-subject first cohort. Because of strong linkage in the cohort, roughly 5 DR-DQ haplotypes were treated as single units for association and clustering. An earlier analysis of about 620 of the donors applied high-throughput TCR beta sequencing to assess whether each TCR beta V gene segment acted as functional or pseudogenic. The study profiled the T cell repertoires of hundreds of subjects by immunosequencing and related them to cytomegalovirus serostatus. To predict cytomegalovirus infection status, the study brought together high-throughput TCR immunosequencing, statistical association of individual TCRs with disease status, and machine learning. Every discovery cohort repertoire had been produced on one sequencing platform. Overall study outcomes, separate from this receptor: In a later analysis, some 18,000 TCR beta sequences were associated with specific HLA alleles at a false discovery rate of 0.05. For the cohort, immune exposure information was limited to CMV serostatus. The classifier was reported to diagnose cytomegalovirus status with high specificity and sensitivity in both the original cohort and the validation cohort. The authors suggested that the approach could potentially be generalized to other disease states and immunological phenotypes. According to a later genetic analysis, donors in an Asian-associated ancestry cluster had fewer N-insertions in productive TCRs than the approximately 610-donor mean. In the study, about 150 TCR beta chains were listed as associated with cytomegalovirus. V-gene and J-gene trimming of TCR beta chains was associated with a missense DCLRE1C variant in a later genetic analysis, and the association was replicated in an independent cohort. While some public TCRs were present in many individuals, most TCR sequences turned up only very rarely across donors. The earlier analysis of 587 of the donors excluded roughly 17 rarely observed V segments, including chromosome 9 orphons, because counts were too low. Assigning TCR associations to individual alleles was difficult when HLA alleles, especially DR and DQ, strongly co-occurred. According to a later analysis, most CMV-associated TCR beta chains appeared to be HLA-restricted, and the HLA associations seemed to be driven largely by CMV exposure. A further reported finding was that TCR beta sequences accurately predicted the HLA-A and HLA-B alleles for most subjects in the first cohort. In a later analysis, HLA-associated TCR beta chains showed more clonal expansion and lower generation probabilities than non-associated chains that were equally common. The presence/absence analyses assumed that sequencing depth was roughly uniform across donors, and that assumption may not be true. Linkage disequilibrium might explain the correlated functional status among segregating V segments, but an unknown experimental factor could not be ruled out. In a later analysis, TCR association rates were found to vary across HLA loci, with the most associated TCRs seen for DRB1 alleles and the fewest for HLA-C alleles. In this cohort, only TCR beta chains were sequenced, and detectable features were limited by the absence of alpha or paired-chain data. Broadly in line with IMGT annotations, most TCR beta V segments showed up in productive rearrangements about 87% or about 30% of the time in an earlier analysis of approximately 640 of the donors. Some IMGT-functional V segments, including TRBV6-2 and TRBV6-3, could not be distinguished by the 87-base-pair reads and were therefore excluded. In a later analysis, several top co-occurrence clusters were reported to appear linked to parvovirus B19, influenza, CMV and Epstein-Barr virus. The sequencing pipeline was judged likely to have produced a cluster of highly shared sequence variants as a technical artifact. A few of the identified cytomegalovirus-associated TCR beta chains were confirmed in vitro to be specific for cytomegalovirus antigens. HLA typing was unavailable for some donors at each locus, so association tests used only the typed subset.

Sequences were obtained from PBMCs. In this chain, TRBV4-2 is recombined with TRBJ2-2, with TRBD1 matching 7 junction bases. This TCR was sampled from a woman between 40 and 50 years old in good health and CMV-seronegative. The CDR3 loop reads CASSQDRQGGTGELFF. The DNA sequence reads TGTGCCAGCAGCCAAGATCGACAGGGTGGCACCGGGGAGCTGTTTTTT.